The 12 T cell receptor beta chains in this list originate from one sample, sequenced in a study of T cells in localized non-small cell lung cancer. Assay used: immunoSEQ multiplex PCR; TCRdb lists only in-frame clones, some missing. The sample holds 15,000 to 25,000 clones, around 89% seen once. This specimen was peripheral blood, taken before any cancer treatment. The receptors shown here come from a man between 40 and 70 years old with stage I lung adenocarcinoma.

The chain is built from TRBV7-2 and TRBJ2-1; 15 bases are a match to TRBD2. This CDR3 comprises 18 residues. Per the germline V gene, CDR1 is SGHTA and CDR2 is FQGNSA. The trim removed 5 bases at V and 6 bases at J, leaving 11 bases unmatched. CDR3 bases: TGTGCCAGCAGCACGGGACTAGCGGGAGGCGGGGGCGGCAATGAGCAGTTCTTC. Translated, it gives CASSTGLAGGGGGNEQFF.

The rearrangement links TRBV9 to TRBJ2-5; D gene unclear. The germline CDR1 and CDR2 sequences are SGDLS and YYNGEE. V was pared by 4 bases and J by 2 bases, with 12 bases between. This CDR3 comprises 14 residues. CDR3 sequence: CASSPLVGQETQYF. The CDR3 DNA follows: TGTGCCAGCAGCCCGCTAGTGGGGCAAGAGACCCAGTACTTC.

The chain is built from TRBV2 and TRBJ1-3; D call uncertain. CDR3 length equals 12 residues. V gave up 4 bases and J gave up 7 bases, with 8 bases separating them. Germline V gives CDR1 SNHLY, CDR2 FYNNEI. The CDR3 loop reads CASSVQENTIYF. As DNA, the CDR3 is TGTGCCAGCAGTGTCCAGGAGAACACCATATATTTT.

The chain uses TRBV21-1 and TRBJ2-3; no DNA check was done on the table's D call, TRBD2. TRBV21-1 is termed a pseudogene. This CDR3 has 16 amino acids. The CDR3 nucleotides are TGTGCCAGCAGCCAGTTAGCGGGGGCTCGCACAGATACGCAGTATTTT. Translation: CASSQLAGARTDTQYF.

This clone showed up just a few times. V usage is TRBV5-1 and J usage is TRBJ1-2; 9 nucleotides agree with TRBD1. V lost 10 bases, J lost 8 bases, and 15 bases stayed unmatched. The CDR3 has 14 amino acids. The germline gives CDR1 SGHRS, CDR2 YFSETQ. This CDR3 is CALHSGQGTGGYTF. CDR3 DNA: TGCGCCTTACATTCGGGACAGGGTACGGGCGGCTACACCTTC.

The chain links TRBV27 to TRBJ2-5; D is possibly TRBD1 or TRBD2 (5 bases each). The V gene lost 8 bases and the J gene lost 5 bases, with 24 bases spanning the gap. The CDR3 length is 16 residues. Germline V CDR1 and CDR2: MNHEY, SMNVEV (reference sequence). CDR3 DNA sequence: TGTGCCAGCCCACTCCAAGAACGGGGCCCAACGGAGACCCAGTACTTC. Translating it yields CASPLQERGPTETQYF.

V is TRBV27 and J is TRBJ2-3; D may be TRBD1 or TRBD2 (5 bases each). The CDR3 sequence is 16 residues long. The germline V gene has CDR1 MNHEY and CDR2 SMNVEV (reference sequence). V was pared by 5 bases and J by 2 bases, with 17 bases between. The CDR3 DNA follows: TGTGCCAGCAGTCCACTAGATTCCAGGGACACAGATACGCAGTATTTT. Its protein is CASSPLDSRDTDTQYF.

This sequence joins TRBV7-8 and TRBJ2-7; a possible D gene is TRBD1 (5 bases). This CDR3 is built from 13 residues. Trimming removed 5 bases from V and 0 bases from J, with 8 bases in between. In germline, CDR1 is SGHVS, CDR2 FQNEAQ. In nucleotides, the CDR3 is TGTGCCAGCAGCCCCGACAGCTCCTACGAGCAGTACTTC. Protein: CASSPDSSYEQYF.

The genes are TRBV13 and TRBJ2-3; D tentatively reads TRBD1 or TRBD2 (6 bases each). In germline, CDR1 is PRHDT, CDR2 FYEKMQ (reference sequence). V was shortened by 5 bases and J by 2 bases, with 14 bases between the two germline ends. This CDR3 spans 15 amino acids. The CDR3, as DNA: TGTGCCAGCAGCGATAGGGGGGAGAACACAGATACGCAGTATTTT. Translation: CASSDRGENTDTQYF.

J is TRBJ2-6 and V is TRBV6-5; D unclear. Germline V gives CDR1 MNHEY, CDR2 SVGAGI. V gave up 8 bases and J gave up 0 bases, with 5 bases separating them. The CDR3 extends over 13 amino acids. CDR3 loop: CASWTSGANVLTF. DNA of the CDR3: TGTGCCAGCTGGACCTCTGGGGCCAACGTCCTGACTTTC.

V is TRBV27 and J is TRBJ1-6, with 11 bases aligning to TRBD1. The CDR3 has 15 amino acids. Germline V gene sequence: CDR1 MNHEY, CDR2 SMNVEV (reference sequence). After removal of 0 bases from V and 14 bases from J, the junction contained 6 bases not matched to a gene. CDR3 amino acids: CASSLSTGQGGSLHF. The CDR3, as DNA: TGTGCCAGCAGTTTATCGACGGGACAGGGGGGTTCCCTCCACTTT.

V gene TRBV9 combines with J gene TRBJ2-3; D may be TRBD1 (5 bases). Trimming stripped 0 bases from V and 3 bases from J, with 11 bases between. CDR1 and CDR2 from the germline V gene are SGDLS and YYNGEE. This CDR3 region has 15 residues. In DNA, the CDR3 is TGTGCCAGCAGCGTAGCAGGGCAACGAACAGATACGCAGTATTTT. Translation: CASSVAGQRTDTQYF.